These 24 T cell receptor beta chains were all obtained from the same sample, sequenced in a study of blood T cell repertoires in COVID-19. Generated by immunoSEQ multiplex PCR, the TCRdb table keeps only in-frame clones and is missing some. This sample has 100,000 to 150,000 clones; approximately 81% occur once, and the top ten carry 30% to 45%. The sequenced sample was peripheral blood. All receptors derive from a man aged 35 to 55 with active or convalescent COVID-19.

CDR3 sequence reads: CASSEILAGGDEQFF. CDR3 bases: TGTGCCAGCAGTGAAATTCTAGCGGGAGGGGATGAGCAGTTCTTC. The chain couples TRBV6-1 to TRBJ2-1; 12 nucleotides align to TRBD2. The V gene's germline CDR1 is MNHNS and CDR2 SASEGT. J was trimmed by 8 bases and V by 2 bases; bases with no gene match: 4. The CDR3 has 15 amino acids.

This clone was seen repeatedly, ten times or more. The chain has TRBV9 and TRBJ1-1; perhaps TRBD1 as D (5 bases). The ends were cut back, 3 bases at V and 4 bases at J, with 13 bases in the middle. This CDR3 spans 14 amino acids. CDR1 and CDR2 (germline): SGDLS, YYNGEE. The CDR3 nucleotides are TGTGCCAGCAGCGAGGGACTCCTGGGCACTGAAGCTTTCTTT. It specifies CASSEGLLGTEAFF.

This clone was seen a single time. The chain couples TRBV28 to TRBJ2-7; 8 nucleotides match TRBD1. Trimming cost V 1 base and J 5 bases; bases outside gene matches: 1. The CDR3 is 13 amino acids. Per the germline V gene, CDR1 is MDHEN and CDR2 is SYDVKM. CDR3 in amino acids: CASSLYRGDEQYF. DNA for the CDR3: TGTGCCAGCAGTTTATACAGGGGGGACGAGCAGTACTTC.

There are many counts of this clone. The CDR3, as DNA: TGTGCCAGCAGCTTGGTCACGGATTCACCCCTCCACTTT. Protein: CASSLVTDSPLHF. The rearrangement joins TRBV5-4 to TRBJ1-6; D gene unclear. The CDR3 consists of 13 residues. CDR1 and CDR2 (germline): SGHNT, YYREEE (reference sequence). The ends were cut back, 0 bases at V and 8 bases at J, with 6 bases in the middle.

DNA of the CDR3: TGTGCCAGCAGCCTAGGGGCCCTCGATAGGACCTACGAGCAGTACTTC. It specifies CASSLGALDRTYEQYF. The rearrangement joins TRBV7-9 to TRBJ2-7, with D perhaps matching TRBD1 (5 bases). CDR3 size: 16 residues. Germline loops: CDR1 SEHNR, CDR2 FQNEAQ (reference sequence). V gave up 5 bases and J gave up 2 bases, with 19 bases separating them.

The chain carries TRBV6-5 and TRBJ2-3; D uncertain. V was trimmed by 2 bases and J by 2 bases, leaving 14 bases between them. Per germline, CDR1 MNHEY and CDR2 SVGAGI. CDR3 length: 16 residues. Written as DNA, the CDR3 is TGTGCCAGCAGTTACGGGCAGCCGAAGGCCACAGATACGCAGTATTTT. It is translated as CASSYGQPKATDTQYF.

This clone came up a few times. The rearrangement uses TRBV12-3 or TRBV12-4 and TRBJ1-4; D perhaps matches TRBD1 (6 bases). V was trimmed by 4 bases and J by 7 bases, leaving 10 bases between them. The CDR3 spans 13 residues. The CDR3 sequence is CASSSRDTEKLFF. As DNA, the CDR3 is TGTGCCAGCAGTTCCCGGGACACTGAAAAACTGTTTTTT.

This clone has a handful of counts. The V and J genes are TRBV5-1 and TRBJ2-3; weak D call: TRBD1 (6 bases). Germline CDR1 is SGHRS and CDR2 is YFSETQ. The length of the CDR3 is 13 residues. V was clipped by 2 bases and J by 4 bases, with 8 bases between them. The CDR3 DNA sequence: TGCGCCAGCAGCTTAAGGGGGTCAGATACGCAGTATTTT. This sequence encodes CASSLRGSDTQYF.

The chain carries TRBV25-1 and TRBJ1-2; perhaps TRBD1 as D (6 bases). V shed 3 bases and J shed 4 bases, with 24 bases lying between them. The CDR3 is made up of 18 amino acids. Germline assignment: CDR1 MGHDK and CDR2 SYGVNS. CDR3 in amino acids: CASSEVRSGRGEFYGYTF. In DNA form, the CDR3 reads TGTGCCAGCAGTGAGGTTCGTAGTGGCAGGGGAGAGTTCTATGGCTACACCTTC.

V gene TRBV10-1 combines with J gene TRBJ2-5; the match to TRBD2 covers 9 bases. CDR1 and CDR2 (germline): WNHNN, SYGVQD (reference sequence). The CDR3 extends over 14 amino acids. CDR3 in amino acids: CEYPAAGGSGTQYF. DNA of the CDR3: TGCGAATACCCGGCAGCGGGGGGCTCCGGGACCCAGTACTTC.

V gene TRBV4-2 combines with J gene TRBJ2-2; D is perhaps TRBD2 (5 bases). The V and J ends lost 1 base and 6 bases respectively, with 12 bases between them. CDR3 size: 15 residues. Looked up from germline, CDR1 is LGHNA and CDR2 is YNFKEQ. CDR3 amino acids: CASSQGVRAAGELFF. CDR3 in DNA: TGTGCCAGCAGCCAAGGGGTGCGGGCGGCCGGGGAGCTGTTTTTT.

This clone was observed a handful of times. V and J are TRBV19 and TRBJ1-4; D not certain. V shed 4 bases and J shed 5 bases, with 11 bases lying between them. This CDR3 is 14 amino acids long. CDR1 and CDR2 (germline): LNHDA, SQIVND (reference sequence). The chain's CDR3 is CASSTAAGNEKLFF. The CDR3, as DNA: TGTGCCAGTAGTACCGCGGCGGGGAATGAAAAACTGTTTTTT. Filled out from reference TRBV19 and TRBJ1-4, the complete variable domain reads DGGITQSPKYLFRKEGQNVTLSCEQNLNHDAMYWYRQDPGQGLRLIYYSQIVNDFQKGDIAEGYSVSREKKESFPLTVTSAQKNPTAFYLCASSTAAGNEKLFFGSGTQLSVL.

The chain combines TRBV5-1 with TRBJ1-1, with a possible D match to TRBD1 (6 bases). The ends were cut back, 3 bases at V and 1 base at J, with 13 bases in the middle. The CDR3 totals 15 residues. Germline V gene lookup returns CDR1 SGHRS and CDR2 YFSETQ. The CDR3 DNA reads TGCGCCAGCAGCTCACCGGGACAACCGAACACTGAAGCTTTCTTT. Translation: CASSSPGQPNTEAFF.

The CDR3 DNA is TGTGCCAGCAGCCCGGACAGGGTGAATGGCTACACCTTC. Amino acids: CASSPDRVNGYTF. The genes are TRBV6-2 or TRBV6-3 and TRBJ1-2; the match to TRBD1 covers 8 bases. V lost 6 bases, J lost 6 bases, and 6 bases stayed unmatched. CDR1 is MNHEY, CDR2 SVGEGT, per germline. The CDR3 runs 13 residues.

This clone was counted a few times. V gene TRBV6-2 or TRBV6-3 combines with J gene TRBJ1-5; TRBD1 is a possible D gene (5 bases). Germline V CDR1 and CDR2: MNHEY, SVGEGT. The CDR3 has 11 amino acids. V lost 3 bases and J lost 12, with 9 bases in between. Here the CDR3 reads CASSYKQVQHF. The CDR3 DNA follows: TGTGCCAGCAGTTATAAACAGGTCCAGCATTTT.

The chain employs TRBV21-1 and TRBJ2-5; the D segment call TRBD1 is taken from the table without a DNA check. TRBV21-1 is annotated as a pseudogene. This CDR3 is built from 17 residues. This CDR3 is CASSKFGTGGEQETQYF. CDR3 sequence (DNA): TGTGCCAGCAGCAAATTCGGGACAGGGGGGGAGCAAGAGACCCAGTACTTC.

V gene TRBV6-2 or TRBV6-3 combines with J gene TRBJ1-6, with a tentative D call TRBD1 (6 bases). The germline V gene encodes CDR1 MNHEY and CDR2 SVGEGT. The CDR3 contains 16 residues. V was cut by 0 bases and J by 7 bases, with 13 bases left in between. The CDR3 sequence: CASSYSTGGRNSPLHF. DNA for the CDR3: TGTGCCAGCAGTTACTCGACGGGGGGGCGCAATTCACCCCTCCACTTT.

The chain has TRBV28 and TRBJ1-1; D gene ambiguous. Germline CDR1 is MDHEN and CDR2 is SYDVKM. This CDR3 region has 15 residues. V lost 7 bases, J lost 5 bases, and 20 bases lay in between. The CDR3 sequence: CASKKGFGMGTEAFF. CDR3 nucleotides: TGTGCCAGCAAGAAGGGTTTCGGGATGGGGACTGAAGCTTTCTTT.

The chain is built from TRBV6-6 and TRBJ1-1; D might be TRBD1 (6 bases). CDR1 is MNHNY, CDR2 SVGAGI, per germline (reference sequence). The V and J ends lost 2 bases and 8 bases respectively, with 12 bases between them. This CDR3 has 13 residues. CDR3 coding DNA: TGTGCCAGCAGTTACGGGTCGGGACAAGAAGCTTTCTTT. It is translated as CASSYGSGQEAFF.

The V gene is TRBV24-1, the J gene TRBJ2-5, with 7 bases fitting TRBD2. The CDR3 is 15 residues long. J gave up 4 bases and V 0 bases, and 4 bases lay outside the gene matches. CDR1 and CDR2 from the germline V gene are KGHDR and SFDVKD. The CDR3 sequence: CATSDLGGSGETQYF. The CDR3 DNA reads TGTGCCACCAGTGATTTGGGCGGGAGCGGAGAGACCCAGTACTTC.

The sample holds one count of this clone. A read error may account for a junction end that differs from germline. V and J are TRBV7-7 and TRBJ1-1; D gene unclear. This CDR3 is built from 14 residues. CDR1 and CDR2 from the germline V gene are SSHAT and FNYEAQ (reference sequence). CDR3 in amino acids: CASSPARGDTEAFF. For the CDR3, the DNA is TGTGCTAGCAGCCCCGCCCGGGGAGACACTGAAGCTTTCTTT.

This chain uses TRBV19 with TRBJ2-7; 9 bases are shared with TRBD1. Trimming removed 6 bases from V and 2 bases from J; junction bases left unmatched: 8. Germline CDR1 LNHDA, CDR2 SQIVND (reference sequence). CDR3 size: 15 residues. DNA for the CDR3: TGTGCCAGTAGAAAGACCGGGACAGGGCCCTACGAGCAGTACTTC. This translates into CASRKTGTGPYEQYF.

The chain links TRBV30 to TRBJ2-5; D ambiguous. Germline V gene data show CDR1 as GTSNPN and CDR2 as SVGIG (reference sequence). V lost 0 bases and J 1 base, leaving 15 bases between the germline ends. The CDR3 runs 16 residues. The chain's CDR3 is CAWSVRSGTLQETQYF. The CDR3 DNA sequence: TGTGCCTGGAGTGTACGGTCAGGAACCCTCCAAGAGACCCAGTACTTC. Full variable domain (outside the CDR3, taken from reference TRBV30 and TRBJ2-5): SQTIHQWPATLVQPVGSPLSLECTVEGTSNPNLYWYRQAAGRGLQLLFYSVGIGQISSEVPQNLSASRPQDRQFILSSKKLLLSDSGFYLCAWSVRSGTLQETQYFGPGTRLLVL.

The rearrangement links TRBV23-1 to TRBJ2-2; TRBD2 aligns across 8 bases. TRBV23-1 is annotated as an ORF whose role is uncertain. The junction had 3 bases not matched to a gene; V was cut back by 3 bases and J by 6 bases. The CDR3 length is 14 residues. The CDR3 DNA is TGCGCCAGCAGTCAGCCGCGGGGGGCCGGGGAGCTGTTTTTT. Its protein product is CASSQPRGAGELFF.